One sample yielded the 20 T cell receptor beta chains listed below, sequenced in a study of Graves' ophthalmopathy and Graves' hyperthyroidism. Investigators amplified TCR beta CDR3 regions from RNA transcripts. The workflow started with a first-round RT-PCR run with HTBI primers and then moved on to a second-round multiplex PCR. Each CDR3 protein gets one entry after TCRdb re-called the multiplex PCR reads with MiXCR. The repertoire holds hundreds of thousands of distinct CDR3 sequences, with 45% to 55% as singletons. The sequenced sample was peripheral blood. The receptors shown here come from an adult man with Graves' ophthalmopathy.

This sequence joins TRBV14 and TRBJ2-7; D call uncertain. This CDR3 contains 12 residues. CDR1 is SGHDN, CDR2 FVKESK, per germline. The V and J ends lost 8 bases and 5 bases respectively, with 13 bases between them. CDR3 in DNA: TGTGCCAGCTCATTAAGGGAAGACGAGCAGTACTTC. Its protein product is CASSLREDEQYF.

This clonotype has only a few counts. V is TRBV7-2 and J is TRBJ1-1, with a weak D call TRBD1 (5 bases). V dropped 0 bases and J dropped 2 bases, with 7 bases sitting between them. Germline CDR1 reads SGHTA; CDR2 reads FQGNSA. This CDR3 is 14 amino acids long. Here the CDR3 DNA reads TGTGCCAGCAGCTTAGCAGGGGACAACACTGAAGCTTTCTTT. This gives the protein CASSLAGDNTEAFF.

The CDR3 loop reads CSAREDALGGNTEAFF. DNA of the CDR3: TGCAGTGCTAGAGAGGACGCCTTAGGGGGGAACACTGAAGCTTTCTTT. The rearrangement uses TRBV20-1 and TRBJ1-1; D perhaps matches TRBD1 (6 bases). V was clipped by 0 bases and J by 1 base, with 15 bases between them. This CDR3 contains 16 residues. Germline CDR1 is DFQATT and CDR2 is SNEGSKA (reference sequence).

The rearrangement joins TRBV28 to TRBJ2-2, with D perhaps being TRBD1 or TRBD2 (5 bases each). The CDR3 is 15 residues long. CDR1 MDHEN and CDR2 SYDVKM come from the germline V gene. Trimming removed 10 bases at V and 0 bases at J, with 15 bases between. As DNA, the CDR3 is TGTGCCACCCATCCCCCGGGGCCGAACACCGGGGAGCTGTTTTTT. Residues: CATHPPGPNTGELFF.

The rearrangement uses TRBV10-3 and TRBJ1-2, with TRBD1 as a possible D gene (5 bases). Germline CDR1 ENHRY, CDR2 SYGVKD. This CDR3 comprises 15 residues. V lost 10 bases, J lost 2 bases, and 20 bases lay in between. The CDR3 DNA reads TGTGCCAGCAGCCGAATGGCGGGACCAAACTATGGCTACACCTTC. The encoded protein is CASSRMAGPNYGYTF.

The chain uses TRBV7-9 and TRBJ1-3; possible D gene TRBD1, 5 bases. V dropped 6 bases and J dropped 3 bases, with 12 bases sitting between them. The CDR3 extends over 14 amino acids. Germline loops: CDR1 SEHNR, CDR2 FQNEAQ (reference sequence). The DNA for the CDR3 is TGTGCCAGCAGTCCTCGGGACGGTGGAAACACCATATATTTT. This gives the protein CASSPRDGGNTIYF.

This clonotype showed up just a few times. The rearrangement links TRBV9 to TRBJ2-7; D is undetermined. The CDR3 runs 15 residues. Looked up from germline, CDR1 is SGDLS and CDR2 is YYNGEE. The V and J ends lost 0 bases and 0 bases respectively, with 10 bases between them. CDR3 region: CASSVDGRYSYEQYF. Here the CDR3 DNA reads TGTGCCAGCAGCGTAGATGGCAGGTACTCCTACGAGCAGTACTTC.

In regard to this clonotype: Lacking the conserved final phenylalanine or tryptophan, this CDR3 likely reflects a read error. V and J are TRBV6-2 or TRBV6-3 and TRBJ1-4; TRBD1 matches at 7 bases. V dropped 2 bases and J dropped 7; count of bases not matched to a gene: 7. CDR1 is MNHEY, CDR2 SVGEGT, per germline. The CDR3 length is 15 residues. The chain's CDR3 is CASSYPLTGSEKLFS. The CDR3, as DNA: TGTGCCAGCAGTTACCCCTTGACAGGGTCTGAAAAACTGTTTTCT.

The rearrangement uses TRBV20-1 and TRBJ1-5; D ambiguous. The V gene lost 2 bases and the J gene lost 2 bases, with 4 bases spanning the gap. The CDR3 length is 12 residues. Germline V gene sequence: CDR1 DFQATT, CDR2 SNEGSKA (reference sequence). This CDR3 is CSARQGNQPQHF. In DNA, the CDR3 is TGCAGTGCTAGACAGGGCAATCAGCCCCAGCATTTT.

There are a few counts of this clonotype. This chain joins TRBV19 and TRBJ1-2, with 10 bases fitting TRBD1. There are 16 residues in the CDR3. From germline, CDR1 is LNHDA and CDR2 SQIVND (reference sequence). Trimming at V came to 5 bases and at J to 6 bases, leaving 12 bases not matched to a gene. For the CDR3, the DNA is TGTGCCAGTAGTGGCCTTCCGGGACAGGGGTATAATGGCTACACCTTC. Translation gives CASSGLPGQGYNGYTF.

This chain uses TRBV30 with TRBJ1-5; possibly TRBD1 for D (5 bases). Between the trimmed V and J ends, which lost 1 base and 2 bases, there was a span of 9 bases. Germline V gives CDR1 GTSNPN, CDR2 SVGIG (reference sequence). The CDR3 totals 14 residues. In nucleotides, the CDR3 is TGTGCCTGGAGTGCGGTACAGGGCAATCAGCCCCAGCATTTT. Encoded protein: CAWSAVQGNQPQHF.

In its sample, this clonotype was seen a few times. The rearrangement links TRBV25-1 to TRBJ1-6; weak D call: TRBD1 (5 bases). CDR3 size: 16 residues. The germline V gene has CDR1 MGHDK and CDR2 SYGVNS. V lost 5 bases and J lost 6, with 17 bases in between. The CDR3, as DNA: TGTGCCAGCAGTAAGGAGGGGCGCAAGATTAATTCACCCCTCCACTTT. Protein: CASSKEGRKINSPLHF.

The chain has TRBV5-1 and TRBJ2-3; TRBD2 matches at 9 bases. This CDR3 region has 15 residues. The ends lost 0 bases at V and 2 bases at J; junction bases unmatched: 1. Looked up from germline, CDR1 is SGHRS and CDR2 is YFSETQ. Here the CDR3 reads CASSLEGLATDTQYF. The DNA for the CDR3 is TGCGCCAGCAGCTTGGAGGGACTAGCCACAGATACGCAGTATTTT.

This clonotype has only a few counts. This chain connects TRBV9 to TRBJ2-5; 7 nucleotides match TRBD1. Germline lookup yields CDR1 SGDLS and CDR2 YYNGEE. This CDR3 is built from 16 residues. V lost 4 bases, J lost 2 bases, and 11 bases stayed unmatched. The CDR3 region is CASSTSRQGKQETQYF. In nucleotides, the CDR3 is TGTGCCAGCAGCACTTCTCGACAGGGCAAACAAGAGACCCAGTACTTC.

The rearrangement links TRBV5-6 to TRBJ2-7; a weak D match, TRBD1 (6 bases). The CDR3 runs 12 residues. V shed 2 bases and J shed 12 bases, with 15 bases lying between them. Germline lookup yields CDR1 SGHDT and CDR2 YYEEEE. The CDR3 region has the DNA TGTGCCAGCAGCTTCCTTCTGGGGGCGTCGTACTTC. It is translated as CASSFLLGASYF.

This sequence joins TRBV29-1 and TRBJ1-2, with 7 bases identical to TRBD1. This CDR3 is built from 15 residues. The germline V gene encodes CDR1 SQVTM and CDR2 ANQGSEA. V gave up 6 bases and J gave up 4 bases; unmatched junction bases: 14. CDR3 DNA: TGCAGCGTCGCCGGGTACAGGGGAAGGAGCTATGGCTACACCTTC. Translating gives CSVAGYRGRSYGYTF.

This sequence joins TRBV29-1 and TRBJ2-7, with 9 bases fitting TRBD1. The V gene end was trimmed by 3 bases and the J gene end by 3 bases; junction bases not matched to a gene: 9. The CDR3 is made up of 15 amino acids. The V gene's germline CDR1 is SQVTM and CDR2 ANQGSEA. The CDR3 region is CSVEGTDRGSYEQYF. In nucleotides, the CDR3 is TGCAGCGTTGAGGGCACGGACAGGGGAAGCTACGAGCAGTACTTC.

This chain connects TRBV9 to TRBJ1-1; TRBD1 matches 9 bases. V trimming: 0 bases; J trimming: 4 bases; junction bases outside the gene matches: 7. Germline lookup yields CDR1 SGDLS and CDR2 YYNGEE. The CDR3 spans 16 residues. The CDR3 nucleotides are TGTGCCAGCAGCGTAGCGGGGACAGGGTCGGGCACTGAAGCTTTCTTT. Encoded protein: CASSVAGTGSGTEAFF.

The J gene is TRBJ1-6, the V gene TRBV5-1; D perhaps matches TRBD1 (6 bases). The CDR3 has 14 residues. The germline gives CDR1 SGHRS, CDR2 YFSETQ. Trimming took off 1 base at V and 9 bases at J, with 11 bases between the two ends. CDR3 sequence: CASSLWGAGSPLHF. CDR3 in DNA: TGCGCCAGCAGCTTGTGGGGGGCTGGTTCACCCCTCCACTTT.

The chain has TRBV24-1 and TRBJ2-5, with a possible D match to TRBD2 (5 bases). The CDR3 is 15 amino acids. Trimming left V 4 bases short and J 2 bases short, with 13 bases between. Germline CDR1 reads KGHDR; CDR2 reads SFDVKD. CDR3 in DNA: TGTGCCACCAGTGACCCAGCGGAGGCGCAAGAGACCCAGTACTTC. Encoded protein: CATSDPAEAQETQYF.